The TCR beta chain described here comes from a study of cytomegalovirus exposure and HLA in healthy donors. TCRdb's copy holds only in-frame clones and misses some; the assay was immunoSEQ multiplex PCR. The sample shows some 120,000 clones, 95% to 96% of them seen only once. Germline lookup yields CDR1 SGHRS and CDR2 YFSETQ. The CDR3 spans 14 residues. Deletions cut 0 bases from V and 1 base from J, with 6 bases between. This clonotype was obtained from a man between 18 and 29 years old in good health and CMV-seronegative. Sequenced material: PBMCs. The chain links TRBV5-1 to TRBJ2-3, with D perhaps matching TRBD1 (6 bases). The CDR3 is CASSLEGGTDTQYF. CDR3 DNA: TGCGCCAGCAGCTTGGAGGGGGGCACAGATACGCAGTATTTT.